This TCR beta chain appears in the sequencing data of a study of PD-1 blockade in classical Hodgkin lymphoma. General study results and limits: The study reported lower baseline TCR diversity in newly diagnosed patients than in healthy donors. Patients who responded completely had about the same baseline diversity as newly diagnosed patients.

The sample holds a few counts of this clone. The target antigen is unknown. Every patient had relapsed following autologous stem cell transplantation, and cohorts differed in brentuximab vedotin exposure. Classification of best responses gave complete response, partial response or progressive disease. Profiling relied on immunoSEQ multiplex PCR, and the TCRdb table lists in-frame clones only, not all of them. The sample shows around 96,000 clones, 65% to 85% of them seen only once. Germline assignment: CDR1 MDHEN and CDR2 SYDVKM. The ends were cut back, 5 bases at V and 9 bases at J, with 8 bases in the middle. This CDR3 region has 11 residues.

The chain combines TRBV28 with TRBJ1-5; D remains unclear. This receptor was taken from a human donor with classical Hodgkin lymphoma. The starting material was peripheral blood mononuclear cells (PBMCs), obtained at baseline. CDR3 protein: CASSPRGPQHF. The CDR3 region has the DNA TGTGCCAGCAGTCCCCGAGGGCCCCAGCATTTT. The whole variable domain, remainder taken from reference TRBV28 and TRBJ1-5, is DVKVTQSSRYLVKRTGEKVFLECVQDMDHENMFWYRQDPGLGLRLIYFSYDVKMKEKGDIPEGYSVSREKKERFSLILESASTNQTSMYLCASSPRGPQHFGDGTRLSIL.